This entry lists 32 T cell receptor beta chains sequenced from one sample in a study of coeliac disease. Using immunoSEQ multiplex PCR, the repertoire was profiled, and TCRdb retains in-frame clones only, with some absent. The repertoire includes under 2,500 clones, roughly three fifths of them detected once, and 9.2% sits in the top ten. Sequencing was performed on lamina propria lymphocytes from the gut. The receptors here all came from a woman in her thirties with active celiac disease.

The J gene is TRBJ2-5, the V gene TRBV23-1, with D unclear. TRBV23-1 counts as an open reading frame of uncertain function. Trimming removed 6 bases at V and 2 bases at J, with 4 bases between. The length of the CDR3 is 11 residues. The CDR3 spells CASRAQETQYF. The CDR3 DNA follows: TGCGCCAGCAGAGCTCAAGAGACCCAGTACTTC.

This clone is deemed large (0.1 to 1%). The genes are TRBV19 and TRBJ2-1; 10 nucleotides align to TRBD2. V was clipped by 7 bases and J by 8 bases; unmatched bases: 5. The CDR3 totals 13 residues. Germline CDR1 reads LNHDA; CDR2 reads SQIVND (reference sequence). The CDR3 is CASTSGSIHEQFF. For the CDR3, the DNA is TGTGCCAGTACTAGCGGGAGTATCCATGAGCAGTTCTTC.

This rearrangement joins TRBV27 to TRBJ2-5, with 10 bases aligning to TRBD1. Looked up from germline, CDR1 is MNHEY and CDR2 is SMNVEV (reference sequence). The junction had 3 bases not matched to a gene; V was cut back by 3 bases and J by 5 bases. The CDR3 loop spans 14 amino acids. DNA for the CDR3: TGTGCCAGCAGTTTGACAGGGGGCTCGGAGACCCAGTACTTC. Translating it yields CASSLTGGSETQYF.

This chain uses TRBV5-4 with TRBJ1-6; possible D gene TRBD1, 6 bases. V lost 3 bases, J lost 2 bases, and 9 bases lay in between. The CDR3 sequence is 15 residues long. CDR1 is SGHNT and CDR2 is YYREEE in the germline V gene (reference sequence). CDR3 sequence (DNA): TGTGCCAGCAGCTCGGACAGAGCCTATAATTCACCCCTCCACTTT. Its translation is CASSSDRAYNSPLHF.

The chain joins TRBV19 to TRBJ1-4; no clear D. The germline gives CDR1 LNHDA, CDR2 SQIVND (reference sequence). The CDR3 is 16 residues long. V lost 5 bases, J lost 5 bases, and 18 bases lay in between. The CDR3 DNA reads as TGTGCCAGTAGTTTTCAAAGATCCGAGGGCAATGAAAAACTGTTTTTT. Protein product: CASSFQRSEGNEKLFF.

The V gene is TRBV9, the J gene TRBJ1-2; 9 bases match TRBD1. Looked up from germline, CDR1 is SGDLS and CDR2 is YYNGEE. This CDR3 region has 16 residues. The J segment lost 4 bases and the V segment lost 0 bases, leaving 7 bases of the junction unmatched. The DNA of the CDR3 is TGTGCCAGCAGCGTAGTACCGGGACAGGGCATCTATGGCTACACCTTC. Encoded protein: CASSVVPGQGIYGYTF.

The J gene is TRBJ2-2, the V gene TRBV19, with D perhaps TRBD1 or TRBD2 (9 bases each). The V gene's germline CDR1 is LNHDA and CDR2 SQIVND (reference sequence). Between the trimmed V and J ends, which lost 6 bases and 5 bases, there was a span of 34 bases. The CDR3 runs to 21 residues. Here the CDR3 reads CASRKTRQGGIQAGGTGELFF. The CDR3 nucleotides are TGTGCCAGTAGGAAAACCCGACAGGGGGGTATTCAAGCGGGAGGAACCGGGGAGCTGTTTTTT.

This chain uses TRBV9 with TRBJ2-5; D call uncertain. V was clipped by 0 bases and J by 2 bases, with 11 bases between them. Germline assignment: CDR1 SGDLS and CDR2 YYNGEE. CDR3 length: 15 residues. The CDR3 nucleotides read TGTGCCAGCAGCGTAGCACCTACCTCACAAGAGACCCAGTACTTC. This encodes CASSVAPTSQETQYF.

V gene TRBV6-1 combines with J gene TRBJ2-7; TRBD2 agrees at 14 bases. The V and J ends lost 5 bases and 10 bases, in that order; junction bases with no gene match: 7. There are 14 residues in the CDR3. Per the germline V gene, CDR1 is MNHNS and CDR2 is SASEGT. The CDR3 nucleotides are TGTGCCAGCAGTATAATGGGGACTAGCGGGAGACAGTACTTC. Its translation is CASSIMGTSGRQYF.

The chain combines TRBV5-1 with TRBJ1-2; tentative D call: TRBD1 (5 bases). With 3 bases removed from V and 4 bases from J, the gap between germline ends came to 10 bases. The CDR3 totals 13 residues. Germline-derived CDR1 and CDR2 are SGHRS and YFSETQ. The CDR3 region has the DNA TGCGCCAGCAGCTGGCAGGGCCTCTATGGCTACACCTTC. Encoded protein: CASSWQGLYGYTF. Complete variable domain (other parts from reference TRBV5-1 and TRBJ1-2): KAGVTQTPRYLIKTRGQQVTLSCSPISGHRSVSWYQQTPGQGLQFLFEYFSETQRNKGNFPGRFSGRQFSNSRSEMNVSTLELGDSALYLCASSWQGLYGYTFGSGTRLTVV.

The rearrangement uses TRBV18 and TRBJ1-2; D may be TRBD1 (5 bases). Deletions cut 3 bases from V and 3 bases from J, with 14 bases between. There are 15 residues in the CDR3. The V gene's germline CDR1 is KGHSH and CDR2 LQKENI. The CDR3 DNA follows: TGTGCCAGCTCACCGGAAGCGACAGTGGACTATGGCTACACCTTC. This translates into CASSPEATVDYGYTF.

This chain links TRBV9 with TRBJ1-2, with D possibly being TRBD1 (6 bases). CDR3 length: 15 residues. V was clipped by 0 bases and J by 5 bases, with 14 bases between them. The germline V gene has CDR1 SGDLS and CDR2 YYNGEE. The CDR3 sequence: CASSVASGGGYGYTF. In nucleotides, the CDR3 is TGTGCCAGCAGCGTAGCTTCGGGAGGGGGTTATGGCTACACCTTC.

The chain uses TRBV6-5 and TRBJ1-2; no definite D call. V lost 0 bases and J lost 4, with 9 bases in between. The CDR3 sequence is 14 residues long. The V gene's germline CDR1 is MNHEY and CDR2 SVGAGI. The chain's CDR3 is CASSYSRLLYGYTF. The CDR3 DNA is TGTGCCAGCAGTTACTCGCGACTACTCTATGGCTACACCTTC.

The chain links TRBV29-1 to TRBJ1-2, with 9 positions matching TRBD1. The junction had 8 bases not matched to a gene; V was cut back by 6 bases and J by 3 bases. CDR1 and CDR2 from the germline V gene are SQVTM and ANQGSEA. The CDR3 is 14 amino acids. CDR3 sequence reads: CSVGGGQGDYGYTF. The DNA for the CDR3 is TGCAGCGTGGGGGGGGGACAGGGAGACTATGGCTACACCTTC.

This sequence joins TRBV9 and TRBJ2-2; no reliable D call. Trimming took off 4 bases at V and 4 bases at J, with 17 bases between the two ends. Germline V lookup: CDR1 SGDLS, CDR2 YYNGEE. The CDR3 runs to 16 residues. CDR3 DNA sequence: TGTGCCAGCAGCCCACTACCCCGAATCCTCACCGGGGAGCTGTTTTTT. This encodes CASSPLPRILTGELFF. Based on the CDR3 plus reference TRBV9 and TRBJ2-2, the full variable domain is DSGVTQTPKHLITATGQRVTLRCSPRSGDLSVYWYQQSLDQGLQFLIQYYNGEERAKGNILERFSAQQFPDLHSELNLSSLELGDSALYFCASSPLPRILTGELFFGEGSRLTVL.

The chain links TRBV6-1 to TRBJ1-1; TRBD1 aligns across 8 bases. The CDR3 totals 14 residues. V lost 4 bases to trimming and J lost 1 base; unmatched junction nucleotides: 2. Germline V gene lookup returns CDR1 MNHNS and CDR2 SASEGT. CDR3 residues: CASSVTGANTEAFF. The CDR3 DNA sequence: TGTGCCAGCAGTGTGACAGGGGCGAACACTGAAGCTTTCTTT.

This chain connects TRBV7-7 to TRBJ2-1, with TRBD2 matching 9 bases. Germline CDR1 is SSHAT and CDR2 is FNYEAQ (reference sequence). CDR3 length equals 15 residues. Trimming removed 3 bases from V and 1 base from J; junction bases left unmatched: 1. CDR3 loop: CASSLGLASYNEQFF. The CDR3 DNA follows: TGTGCCAGCAGCTTGGGACTAGCATCCTACAATGAGCAGTTCTTC.

This clone came up a few times. The chain employs TRBV2 and TRBJ2-1; 11 nucleotides match TRBD2. The CDR3 is 14 residues long. Germline CDR1 reads SNHLY; CDR2 reads FYNNEI. Trimming took 7 bases from V and 3 from J; bases not matched to a gene: 2. The CDR3 region is CASNSGRVYNEQFF. The CDR3 coding sequence is TGTGCCAGCAATAGCGGGAGGGTCTACAATGAGCAGTTCTTC. Together with reference TRBV2 and TRBJ2-1, the CDR3 gives the full variable domain: EPEVTQTPSHQVTQMGQEVILRCVPISNHLYFYWYRQILGQKVEFLVSFYNNEISEKSEIFDDQFSVERPDGSNFTLKIRSTKLEDSAMYFCASNSGRVYNEQFFGPGTRLTVL.

The chain carries TRBV4-1 and TRBJ2-7; TRBD1 might be the D (6 bases). CDR1 is MGHRA, CDR2 YSYEKL, per germline. V dropped 0 bases and J dropped 2 bases, with 17 bases sitting between them. This CDR3 spans 17 amino acids. Here the CDR3 DNA reads TGCGCCAGCAGCCAAGAGATAGTTTGGACAGAAGCCTACGAGCAGTACTTC. Protein sequence: CASSQEIVWTEAYEQYF.

This chain connects TRBV27 to TRBJ1-2; D might be TRBD1 (5 bases). V was trimmed by 6 bases and J by 0 bases, leaving 20 bases between them. There are 17 residues in the CDR3. Germline V gene data show CDR1 as MNHEY and CDR2 as SMNVEV (reference sequence). CDR3 protein: CASSPIQDKVANYGYTF. CDR3 coding DNA: TGTGCCAGCAGCCCCATTCAGGACAAGGTAGCTAACTATGGCTACACCTTC.

This clone showed up just once. The chain carries TRBV7-8 and TRBJ2-6; possibly TRBD2 for D (5 bases). This CDR3 has 15 amino acids. Germline CDR1 reads SGHVS; CDR2 reads FQNEAQ. Trimming shortened V by 6 bases and J by 2 bases, and 11 bases separated the two germline ends. The CDR3 loop is CASSVMGAGANVLTF. In DNA, the CDR3 is TGTGCCAGCAGTGTTATGGGAGCTGGGGCCAACGTCCTGACTTTC.

The chain employs TRBV28 and TRBJ2-7, with 8 positions matching TRBD1. From germline, CDR1 is MDHEN and CDR2 SYDVKM. The CDR3 totals 16 residues. V lost 5 bases to trimming and J lost 1 base; unmatched junction nucleotides: 10. CDR3 DNA sequence: TGTGCCAGCAGTCCAAACCAGGGGGCCCTTTCCTACGAGCAGTACTTC. Its protein is CASSPNQGALSYEQYF.

This clone was counted only a few times. This rearrangement joins TRBV5-6 to TRBJ2-1; D is possibly TRBD2 (5 bases). V lost 2 bases and J 2 bases, leaving 17 bases between the germline ends. Germline V gene sequence: CDR1 SGHDT, CDR2 YYEEEE. The CDR3 contains 17 residues. CDR3 in DNA: TGTGCCAGCAGCTTCGGGTTCGGGGAGTCCCCCTACAATGAGCAGTTCTTC. It specifies CASSFGFGESPYNEQFF.

The chain recombines TRBV27 with TRBJ2-2, with a tentative D call TRBD1 (6 bases). V gave up 5 bases and J gave up 5 bases, with 21 bases separating them. CDR1 MNHEY and CDR2 SMNVEV come from the germline V gene (reference sequence). This CDR3 contains 17 residues. The CDR3 DNA reads TGTGCCAGCAGTGTAATTGGGGGCCTTCTAGATACCGGGGAGCTGTTTTTT. Its translation is CASSVIGGLLDTGELFF.

This chain connects TRBV6-6 to TRBJ2-1, with TRBD2 matching over 9 bases. CDR1 and CDR2 (germline): MNHNY, SVGAGI (reference sequence). V shed 2 bases, J shed 8 bases, and the junction held 4 bases outside the gene matches. The CDR3 loop spans 14 amino acids. The DNA for the CDR3 is TGTGCCAGCAGTTACGGTAGCGGGAGCTATGAGCAGTTCTTC. Amino acid sequence: CASSYGSGSYEQFF.

V and J are TRBV9 and TRBJ2-7; D uncertain. Trimming took 5 bases from V and 0 from J, leaving 24 bases between them. The CDR3 loop spans 18 amino acids. CDR1 and CDR2 (germline): SGDLS, YYNGEE. The CDR3 DNA reads TGTGCCAGCAGAGCGAATTCCGGCTCCTTCAGATCCTCCTACGAGCAGTACTTC. This encodes CASRANSGSFRSSYEQYF.

The genes are TRBV6-5 and TRBJ2-7; 7 positions agree with TRBD2. Per germline, CDR1 MNHEY and CDR2 SVGAGI. The CDR3 loop spans 14 amino acids. The trim removed 0 bases at V and 6 bases at J, leaving 5 bases unmatched. The CDR3 DNA reads as TGTGCCAGCAGTTACTCCACGCCGGGGGGCGAGCAGTACTTC. This translates into CASSYSTPGGEQYF.

This clone was detected only a few times. The chain carries TRBV6-5 and TRBJ2-1; TRBD2 might be the D (5 bases). Germline lookup yields CDR1 MNHEY and CDR2 SVGAGI. V lost 7 bases and J lost 0, with 10 bases in between. The CDR3 is 14 residues long. CDR3 sequence: CASTPGVSYNEQFF. The CDR3 DNA reads as TGTGCCAGCACCCCCGGGGTCTCCTACAATGAGCAGTTCTTC.

The CDR3 nucleotides are TGTGCCAGCAGTCCAAGACAGGGCCCCACGGTCACTGAAGCTTTCTTT. Residues: CASSPRQGPTVTEAFF. The rearrangement joins TRBV7-6 to TRBJ1-1; 7 bases fit TRBD1. The J segment lost 4 bases and the V segment lost 6 bases, leaving 14 bases of the junction unmatched. Germline CDR1 reads SGHVS; CDR2 reads FNYEAQ. The CDR3 runs to 16 residues.

CDR3 in DNA: TGTGCCAGCGACCGAGGTACGGCGGATACGCAGTATTTT. This gives the protein CASDRGTADTQYF. The chain is built from TRBV25-1 and TRBJ2-3; D is uncertain. The CDR3 has 13 residues. V gave up 8 bases and J gave up 6 bases, with 15 bases separating them. The germline CDR1 and CDR2 sequences are MGHDK and SYGVNS.

This chain joins TRBV30 and TRBJ2-1, with D tentatively TRBD2 (5 bases). Trimming removed 1 base at V and 10 bases at J, with 8 bases between. Germline assignment: CDR1 GTSNPN and CDR2 SVGIG (reference sequence). The CDR3 totals 11 residues. CDR3 DNA: TGTGCCTGGAGTGGGGAGACAGAGCAGTTCTTC. Translation gives CAWSGETEQFF.

The CDR3 DNA reads as TGTGCCAGCAGTGAAGCAGGACGGGGGGTCTCCTACGAGCAGTACTTC. As protein: CASSEAGRGVSYEQYF. V usage is TRBV2 and J usage is TRBJ2-7, with 7 bases identical to TRBD2. The V gene end was trimmed by 0 bases and the J gene end by 0 bases; junction bases not matched to a gene: 5. Germline CDR1 reads SNHLY; CDR2 reads FYNNEI. The CDR3 has 16 amino acids.